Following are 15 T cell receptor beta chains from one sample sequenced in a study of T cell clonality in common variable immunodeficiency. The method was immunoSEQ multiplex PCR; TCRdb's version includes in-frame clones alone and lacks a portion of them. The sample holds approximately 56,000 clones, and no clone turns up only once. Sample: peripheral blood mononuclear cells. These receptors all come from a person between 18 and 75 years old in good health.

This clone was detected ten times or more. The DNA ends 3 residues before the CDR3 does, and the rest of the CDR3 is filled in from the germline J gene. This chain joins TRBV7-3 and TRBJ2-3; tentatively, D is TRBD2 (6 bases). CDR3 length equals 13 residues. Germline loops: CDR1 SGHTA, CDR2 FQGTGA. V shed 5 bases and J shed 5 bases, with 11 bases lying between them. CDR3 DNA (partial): TGTGCCAGCAGCCCGGGGGTGGGAGATACG. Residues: CASSPGVGDT. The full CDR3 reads CASSPGVGDTQYF.

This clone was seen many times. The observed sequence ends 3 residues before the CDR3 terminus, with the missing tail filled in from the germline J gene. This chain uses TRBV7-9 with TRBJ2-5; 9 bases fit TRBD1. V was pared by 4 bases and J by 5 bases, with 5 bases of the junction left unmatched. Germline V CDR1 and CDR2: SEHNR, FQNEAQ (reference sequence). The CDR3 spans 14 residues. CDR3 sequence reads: CASSSGGQGETQYF. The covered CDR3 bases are TGTGCCAGCAGCTCAGGAGGACAGGGGGAGACC.

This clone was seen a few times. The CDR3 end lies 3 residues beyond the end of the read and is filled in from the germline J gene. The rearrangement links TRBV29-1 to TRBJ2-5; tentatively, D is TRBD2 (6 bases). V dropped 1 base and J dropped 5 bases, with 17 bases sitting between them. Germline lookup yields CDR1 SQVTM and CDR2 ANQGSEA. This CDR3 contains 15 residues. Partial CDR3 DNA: TGCAGCGTTGAAGCTCCTCAGGCGGGGAGGGAGACC. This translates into CSVEAPQAGRET. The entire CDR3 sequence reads CSVEAPQAGRETQYF. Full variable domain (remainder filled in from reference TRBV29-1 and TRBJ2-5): SAVISQKPSRDICQRGTSLTIQCQVDSQVTMMFWYRQQPGQSLTLIATANQGSEATYESGFVIDKFPISRPNLTFSTLTVSNMSPEDSSIYLCSVEAPQAGRETQYFGPGTRLLVL.

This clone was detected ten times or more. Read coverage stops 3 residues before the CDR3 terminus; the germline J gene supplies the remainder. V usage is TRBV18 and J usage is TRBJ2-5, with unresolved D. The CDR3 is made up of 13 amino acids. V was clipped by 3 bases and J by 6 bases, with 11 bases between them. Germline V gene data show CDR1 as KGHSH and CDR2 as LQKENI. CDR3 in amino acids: CASSPKGSKTQYF. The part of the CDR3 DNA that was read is TGTGCCAGCTCACCCAAAGGGTCCAAGACC.

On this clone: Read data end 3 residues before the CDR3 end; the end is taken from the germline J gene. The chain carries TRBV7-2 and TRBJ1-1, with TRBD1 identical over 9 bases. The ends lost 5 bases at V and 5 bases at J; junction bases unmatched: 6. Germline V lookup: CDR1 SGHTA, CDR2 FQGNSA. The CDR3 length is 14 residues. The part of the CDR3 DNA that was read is TGTGCCAGCAGCCTTACAGGGGGCGGGACTGAA. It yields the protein CASSLTGGGTE. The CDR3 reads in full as CASSLTGGGTEAFF.

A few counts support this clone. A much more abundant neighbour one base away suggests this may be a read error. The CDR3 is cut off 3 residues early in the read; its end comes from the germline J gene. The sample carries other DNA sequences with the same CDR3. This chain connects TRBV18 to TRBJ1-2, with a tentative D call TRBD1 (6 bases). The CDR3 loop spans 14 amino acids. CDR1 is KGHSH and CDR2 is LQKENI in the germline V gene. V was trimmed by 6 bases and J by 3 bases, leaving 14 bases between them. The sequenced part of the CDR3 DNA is TGTGCCAGCTCGCCTTCAAACAGGGACTATGGC. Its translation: CASSPSNRDYG. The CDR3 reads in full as CASSPSNRDYGYTF.

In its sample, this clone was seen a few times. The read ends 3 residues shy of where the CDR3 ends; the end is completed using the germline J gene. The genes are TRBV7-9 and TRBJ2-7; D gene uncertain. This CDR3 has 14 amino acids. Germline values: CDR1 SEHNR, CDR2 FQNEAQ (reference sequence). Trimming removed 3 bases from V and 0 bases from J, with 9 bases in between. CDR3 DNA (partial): TGTGCCAGCAGCTTCCCGGGTGGCTCCTACGAG. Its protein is CASSFPGGSYE. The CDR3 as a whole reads CASSFPGGSYEQYF.

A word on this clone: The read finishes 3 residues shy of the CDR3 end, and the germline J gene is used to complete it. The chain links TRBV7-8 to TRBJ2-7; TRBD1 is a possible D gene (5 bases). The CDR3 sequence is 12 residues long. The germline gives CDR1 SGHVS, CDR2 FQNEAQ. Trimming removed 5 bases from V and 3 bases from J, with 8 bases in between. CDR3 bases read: TGTGCCAGCAGCATCCAGGGCTACGAG. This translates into CASSIQGYE. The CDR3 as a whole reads CASSIQGYEQYF.

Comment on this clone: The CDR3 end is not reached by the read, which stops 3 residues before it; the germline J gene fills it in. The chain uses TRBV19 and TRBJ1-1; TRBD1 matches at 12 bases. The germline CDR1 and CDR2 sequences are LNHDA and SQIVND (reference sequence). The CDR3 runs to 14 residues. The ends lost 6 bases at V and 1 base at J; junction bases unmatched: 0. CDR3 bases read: TGTGCCAGTAGGGGACAGGGGGCGAACACTGAA. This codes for CASRGQGANTE. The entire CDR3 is CASRGQGANTEAFF. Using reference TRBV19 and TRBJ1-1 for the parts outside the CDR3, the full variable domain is DGGITQSPKYLFRKEGQNVTLSCEQNLNHDAMYWYRQDPGQGLRLIYYSQIVNDFQKGDIAEGYSVSREKKESFPLTVTSAQKNPTAFYLCASRGQGANTEAFFGQGTRLTVV.

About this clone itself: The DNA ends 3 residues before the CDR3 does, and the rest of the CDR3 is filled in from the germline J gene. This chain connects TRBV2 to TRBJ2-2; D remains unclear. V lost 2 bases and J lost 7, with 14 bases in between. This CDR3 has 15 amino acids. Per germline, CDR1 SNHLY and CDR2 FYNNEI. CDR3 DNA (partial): TGTGCCAGCAGTGAACCCCATAAGGTCCACGGGGAG. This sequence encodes CASSEPHKVHGE. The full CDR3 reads CASSEPHKVHGELFF.

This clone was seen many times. The sequenced part of the CDR3 DNA is TGTGCCAGCAGTGGGATACTACCCAATGAG. Translating gives CASSGILPNE. The CDR3 in its entirety is CASSGILPNEQFF. This chain connects TRBV6-1 to TRBJ2-1; D is unclear. The CDR3 is cut off 3 residues early in the read; its end comes from the germline J gene. Germline CDR1 is MNHNS and CDR2 is SASEGT. This CDR3 comprises 13 residues. Trimming shortened V by 4 bases and J by 6 bases, and 10 bases separated the two germline ends.

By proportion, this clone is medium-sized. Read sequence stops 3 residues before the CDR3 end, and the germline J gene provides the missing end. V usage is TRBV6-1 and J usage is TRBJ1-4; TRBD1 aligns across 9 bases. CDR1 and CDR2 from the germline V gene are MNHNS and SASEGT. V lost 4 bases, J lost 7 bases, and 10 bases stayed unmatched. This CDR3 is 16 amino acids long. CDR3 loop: CASSAWTGEDGEKLFF. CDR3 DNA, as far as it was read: TGTGCCAGCAGTGCCTGGACAGGGGAGGATGGTGAAAAA.

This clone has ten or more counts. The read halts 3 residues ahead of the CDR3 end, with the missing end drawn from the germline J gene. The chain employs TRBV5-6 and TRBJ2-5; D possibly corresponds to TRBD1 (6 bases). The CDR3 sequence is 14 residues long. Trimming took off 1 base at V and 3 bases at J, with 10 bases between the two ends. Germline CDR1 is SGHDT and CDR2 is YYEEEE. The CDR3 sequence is CASSLQGNKETQYF. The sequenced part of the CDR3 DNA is TGTGCCAGCAGCTTGCAGGGGAACAAAGAGACC.

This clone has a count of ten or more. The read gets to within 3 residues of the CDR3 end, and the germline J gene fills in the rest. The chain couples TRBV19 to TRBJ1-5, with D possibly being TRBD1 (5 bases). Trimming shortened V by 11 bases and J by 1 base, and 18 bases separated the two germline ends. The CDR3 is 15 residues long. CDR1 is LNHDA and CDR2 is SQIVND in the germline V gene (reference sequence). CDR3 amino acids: CASLGKGLSNQPQHF. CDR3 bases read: TGTGCCTCCCTAGGTAAGGGGCTGAGCAATCAGCCC.

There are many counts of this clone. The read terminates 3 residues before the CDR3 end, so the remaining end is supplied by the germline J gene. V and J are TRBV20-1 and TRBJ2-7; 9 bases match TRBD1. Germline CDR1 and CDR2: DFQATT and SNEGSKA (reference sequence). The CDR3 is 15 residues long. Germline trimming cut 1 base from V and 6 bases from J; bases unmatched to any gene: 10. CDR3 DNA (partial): TGCAGTGCTAGAGTGAGTTTGGGACAGGGTTCCGAG. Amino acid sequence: CSARVSLGQGSE. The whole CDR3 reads CSARVSLGQGSEQYF.